This is a list of T cell receptor beta chains from one sample in a study of blood T cell repertoires in COVID-19. This table comes from immunoSEQ multiplex PCR, and its TCRdb copy is limited to in-frame clones, with some not included. Of a few hundred thousand clones listed, around 82% are singletons. Sequencing was done on a sample of peripheral blood. These TCRs come from a human donor with COVID-19, enrolled during active disease. The donor label of this sample is uncertain. CDR3s leave out the opening cysteine and the closing phenylalanine or tryptophan.

TRBV7-2 | 12 | ASSPGTSNQPQH
TRBV4-1 | 11 | ASSQTNTGELF
TRBV6-2/TRBV6-3 | 13 | ASSNRGLSEETQY
TRBV5-1 | 13 | ASSLQGQGSTEAF
TRBV6-5 | 13 | ASSDLTGGGYGYT
TRBV4-1 | 14 | ASSQPFVAGDNEQF
TRBV18 | 12 | ASSVRGFGTEAF
TRBV28 | 11 | ASEPTGNTEAF
TRBV28 | 11 | ASSFSVSYEQY
TRBV3-1/TRBV3-2 | 12 | ASSRGSGSHEQY
TRBV7-9 | 14 | ASSSRRGQEVGELF